This T cell receptor beta chain is from a study of blood T cell repertoires in COVID-19 (dated by TCRdb to 2018 to 2021). About the full investigation: The collaborator samples originated in the United States, Italy and Spain and spanned the acute and convalescent phases of COVID-19. The prospective study material was composed of cDNA or gDNA derived from T cells, B-cell-depleted T cells, or PBMCs. Subjects who had been exposed to COVID-19, were actively infected with it, or had recovered from it provided the deeply sampled blood TCRbeta repertoires that made up the dataset. The repertoires were released in a freely available public database meant as a resource for research on the immune response to SARS-CoV-2. Samples were obtained from the ongoing ImmuneRACE study (first 160 participants) and from some 1,300 subjects provided by 6 global collaborators. The sample metadata nearly always contained a de-identified subject ID, COVID-19 status, age in years and sex. HLA class I and class II types, where available, came from metadata supplied by the sample provider rather than from assay-based typing. The research as a whole found: The amount of clinical and demographic metadata varied by source and participant and was provided uncurated.

Regarding this clone: The target of this receptor is not known. Per-nucleotide qualities are absent, and no much larger clonotype sits a single base away.

At the junction V is shortened by 4 bases and J by 2 bases; bases outside the gene matches: 10. Spanning cysteine to phenylalanine, the CDR3 consists of 19 amino acids. Here the CDR3 DNA is all that survives: 57 bases in frame from base 1. Per the germline V gene, SGDLS is the CDR1 and YYNGEE is the CDR2. The immunoSEQ Assay, a bias-controlled multiplex PCR, was used to amplify TCRbeta CDR3 regions from genomic DNA. Concerning the study's data processing: The number of nucleated cells in each sample was estimated from the amplification of reference gene primers within the assay. To quantify the absolute abundance of each unique TCRbeta CDR3 rearrangement, sequence reads were collapsed and filtered. For each sample, productive Simpson clonality was calculated by taking the square root of Simpson's diversity index across productive rearrangements. The clones in this table, taken by TCRdb from immuneACCESS, are in-frame only. Not every clone is retained; where verified, under half of the shortfall comes from an unresolved V gene, and the cause of the rest is unknown. V, J and clone size are taken as reported in that table, and D and trimming were inferred from the DNA itself. Present in this sample are more than 150,000 clones, about 90% of which were seen just once. Approximately 2.4% of the sample goes to the ten largest clones.

Participants in the prospective study were aged about 18 to 95 years, lived in 20 to 25 United States geographic areas, and enrolled through a virtual design. To assign participants to cohorts, the prospective study relied on clinical history that participants themselves reported in a screening survey and a study questionnaire. Recovered participants in ImmuneRACE Cohort 3 were defined as having two consecutive negative NP/OP PCR tests, clearance from a healthcare professional, or resolution of symptoms. In the prospective study, mobile phlebotomists collected whole blood, serum and a nasopharyngeal or oropharyngeal swab from each participant. Additional blood draws and questionnaires over a 2-month period could optionally be provided by prospective study participants. Before DNA extraction, blood samples from the prospective study were shipped at room temperature or frozen.

The sequencing sample was made of PBMCs or T cells enriched from blood (not recorded which). The receptor's source is a woman in her 30s who had recovered from COVID-19. The V gene is TRBV9 and the J gene is TRBJ2-6; TRBD2 matches 12 bases in the middle. Here is the DNA: TGTGCCAGCAGCCCATTTTCCCGGACTAGCGGGACTGGGGCCAACGTCCTGACTTTC. This sequence encodes CASSPFSRTSGTGANVLTF. Where the CDR3 stops, the reference TRBV9 and TRBJ2-6 genes take over; the full variable domain is DSGVTQTPKHLITATGQRVTLRCSPRSGDLSVYWYQQSLDQGLQFLIQYYNGEERAKGNILERFSAQQFPDLHSELNLSSLELGDSALYFCASSPFSRTSGTGANVLTFGAGSRLTVL.